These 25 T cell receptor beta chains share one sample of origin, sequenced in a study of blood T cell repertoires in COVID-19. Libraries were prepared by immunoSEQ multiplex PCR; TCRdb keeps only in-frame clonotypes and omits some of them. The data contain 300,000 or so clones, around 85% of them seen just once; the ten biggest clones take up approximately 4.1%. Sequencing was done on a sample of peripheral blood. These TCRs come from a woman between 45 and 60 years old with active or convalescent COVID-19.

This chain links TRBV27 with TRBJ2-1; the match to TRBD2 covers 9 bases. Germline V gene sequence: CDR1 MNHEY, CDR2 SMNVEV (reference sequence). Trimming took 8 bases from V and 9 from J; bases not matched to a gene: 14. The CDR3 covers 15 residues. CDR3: CASRLLGGRGVEQFF. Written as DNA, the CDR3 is TGTGCCAGCCGCCTCCTGGGCGGGAGGGGGGTTGAGCAGTTCTTC.

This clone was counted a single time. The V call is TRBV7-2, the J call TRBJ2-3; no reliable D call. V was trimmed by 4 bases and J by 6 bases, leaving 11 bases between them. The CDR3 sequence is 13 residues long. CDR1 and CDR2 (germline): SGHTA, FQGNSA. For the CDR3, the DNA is TGTGCCAGCAGCTCCGACTCGAAGGATACGCAGTATTTT. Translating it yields CASSSDSKDTQYF.

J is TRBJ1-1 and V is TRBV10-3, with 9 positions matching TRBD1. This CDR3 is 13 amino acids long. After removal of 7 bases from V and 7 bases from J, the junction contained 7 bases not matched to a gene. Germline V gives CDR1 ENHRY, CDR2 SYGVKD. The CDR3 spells CAITIDRGGEAFF. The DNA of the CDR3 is TGTGCCATCACCATCGACAGGGGGGGTGAAGCTTTCTTT.

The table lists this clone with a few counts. CDR3 DNA: TGTGCCAGCAGCTTATTCCGGGGTGGTGAAGCTTTCTTT. Translated: CASSLFRGGEAFF. The V call is TRBV7-6, the J call TRBJ1-1; unclear D gene. Per the germline V gene, CDR1 is SGHVS and CDR2 is FNYEAQ. The CDR3 extends over 13 amino acids. Trimming took off 2 bases at V and 7 bases at J, with 11 bases between the two ends.

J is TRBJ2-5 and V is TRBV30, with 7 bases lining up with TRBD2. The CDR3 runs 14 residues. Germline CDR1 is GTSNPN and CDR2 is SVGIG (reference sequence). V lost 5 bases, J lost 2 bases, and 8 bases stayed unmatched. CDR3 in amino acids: CAWEVWGGQETQYF. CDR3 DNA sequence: TGTGCCTGGGAGGTTTGGGGGGGGCAAGAGACCCAGTACTTC.

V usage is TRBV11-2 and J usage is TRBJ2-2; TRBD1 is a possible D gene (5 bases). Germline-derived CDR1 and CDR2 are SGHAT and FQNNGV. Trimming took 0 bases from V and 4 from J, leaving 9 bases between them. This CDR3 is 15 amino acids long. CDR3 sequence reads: CASSLEGRGTGELFF. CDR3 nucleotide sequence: TGTGCCAGCAGCTTAGAGGGGCGCGGCACCGGGGAGCTGTTTTTT.

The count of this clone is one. CDR3 sequence reads: CASSLGDRGGYGYTF. For the CDR3, the DNA is TGTGCCAGCAGCTTGGGCGACAGGGGAGGCTATGGCTACACCTTC. The chain joins TRBV5-6 to TRBJ1-2, with 8 positions matching TRBD1. Losses at the gene ends were 0 bases for V and 4 bases for J; bases not matched to a gene: 5. Per germline, CDR1 SGHDT and CDR2 YYEEEE. The CDR3 extends over 15 amino acids.

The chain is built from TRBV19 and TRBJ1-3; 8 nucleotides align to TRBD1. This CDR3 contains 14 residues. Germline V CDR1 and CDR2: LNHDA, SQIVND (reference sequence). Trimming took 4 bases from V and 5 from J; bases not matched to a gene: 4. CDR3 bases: TGTGCCAGTAGTACGACAGGGGCGCGAAACACCATATATTTT. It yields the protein CASSTTGARNTIYF.

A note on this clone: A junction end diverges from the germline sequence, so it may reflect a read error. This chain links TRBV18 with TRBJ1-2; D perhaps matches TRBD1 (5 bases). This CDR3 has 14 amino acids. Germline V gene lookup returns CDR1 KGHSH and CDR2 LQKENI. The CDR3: CAGSPQAGLAGYTF. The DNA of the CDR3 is TGTGCCGGCTCACCACAGGCAGGACTGGCGGGCTACACCTTC. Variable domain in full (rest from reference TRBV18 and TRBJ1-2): NAGVMQNPRHLVRRRGQEARLRCSPMKGHSHVYWYRQLPEEGLKFMVYLQKENIIDESGMPKERFSAEFPKEGPSILRIQQVVRGDSAAYFCAGSPQAGLAGYTFGSGTRLTVV.

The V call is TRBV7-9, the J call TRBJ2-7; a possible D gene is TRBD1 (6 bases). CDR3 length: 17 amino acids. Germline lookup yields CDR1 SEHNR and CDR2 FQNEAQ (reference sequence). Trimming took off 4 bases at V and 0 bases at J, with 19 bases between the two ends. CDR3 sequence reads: CASSSHWTAGHSYEQYF. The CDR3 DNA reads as TGTGCCAGCAGCTCGCACTGGACAGCCGGTCACTCCTACGAGCAGTACTTC.

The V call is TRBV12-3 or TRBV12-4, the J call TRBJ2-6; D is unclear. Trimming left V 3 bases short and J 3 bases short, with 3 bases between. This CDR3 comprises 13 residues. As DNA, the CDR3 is TGTGCCAGCAGTTTTCGTGGGGCCAACGTCCTGACTTTC. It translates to CASSFRGANVLTF.

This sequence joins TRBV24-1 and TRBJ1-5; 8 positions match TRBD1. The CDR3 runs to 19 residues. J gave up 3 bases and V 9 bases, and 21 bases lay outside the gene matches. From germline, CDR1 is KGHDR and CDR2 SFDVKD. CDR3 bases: TGTGCCACCCCGGTGAGGCTGCTACAGGGGGGGTTCCTCAATCAGCCCCAGCATTTT. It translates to CATPVRLLQGGFLNQPQHF.

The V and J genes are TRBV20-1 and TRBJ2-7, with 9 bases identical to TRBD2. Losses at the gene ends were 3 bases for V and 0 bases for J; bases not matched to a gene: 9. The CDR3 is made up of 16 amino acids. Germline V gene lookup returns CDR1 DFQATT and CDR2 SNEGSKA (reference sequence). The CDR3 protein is CSASGPPSGASYEQYF. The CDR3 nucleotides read TGCAGTGCTAGTGGGCCCCCTAGCGGGGCCTCCTACGAGCAGTACTTC.

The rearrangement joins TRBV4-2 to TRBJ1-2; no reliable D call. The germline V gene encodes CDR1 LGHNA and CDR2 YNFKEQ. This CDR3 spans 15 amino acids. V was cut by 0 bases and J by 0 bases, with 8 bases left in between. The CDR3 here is CASSQETEANYGYTF. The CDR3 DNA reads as TGTGCCAGCAGCCAAGAGACTGAAGCTAACTATGGCTACACCTTC.

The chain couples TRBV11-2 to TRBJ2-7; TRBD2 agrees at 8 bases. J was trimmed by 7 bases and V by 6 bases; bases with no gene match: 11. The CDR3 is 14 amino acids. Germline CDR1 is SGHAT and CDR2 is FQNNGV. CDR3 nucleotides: TGTGCCAGCAGGCAAGGCGGGAGGTTAAGGGAGCAGTACTTC. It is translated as CASRQGGRLREQYF. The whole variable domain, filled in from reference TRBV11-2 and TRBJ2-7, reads EAGVAQSPRYKIIEKRQSVAFWCNPISGHATLYWYQQILGQGPKLLIQFQNNGVVDDSQLPKDRFSAERLKGVDSTLKIQPAKLEDSAVYLCASRQGGRLREQYFGPGTRLTVT.

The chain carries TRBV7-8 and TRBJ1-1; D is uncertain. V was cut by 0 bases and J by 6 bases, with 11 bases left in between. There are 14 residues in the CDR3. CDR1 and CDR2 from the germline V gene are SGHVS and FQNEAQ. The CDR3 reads CASSLAESRAEAFF. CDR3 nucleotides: TGTGCCAGCAGCTTAGCCGAGTCGAGGGCTGAAGCTTTCTTT.

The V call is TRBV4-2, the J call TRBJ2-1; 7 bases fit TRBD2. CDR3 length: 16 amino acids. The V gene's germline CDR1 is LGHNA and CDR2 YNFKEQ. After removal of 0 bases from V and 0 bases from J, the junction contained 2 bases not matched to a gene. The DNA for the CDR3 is TGTGCCAGCAGCCAAGATTGGGGGGGCTCCTACAATGAGCAGTTCTTC. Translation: CASSQDWGGSYNEQFF.

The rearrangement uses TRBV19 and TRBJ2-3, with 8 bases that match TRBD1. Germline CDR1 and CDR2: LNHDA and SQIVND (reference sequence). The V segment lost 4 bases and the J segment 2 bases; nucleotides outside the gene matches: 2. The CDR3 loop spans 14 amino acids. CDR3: CASSNRGITDTQYF. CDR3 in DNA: TGTGCCAGTAGTAACAGGGGGATCACAGATACGCAGTATTTT.

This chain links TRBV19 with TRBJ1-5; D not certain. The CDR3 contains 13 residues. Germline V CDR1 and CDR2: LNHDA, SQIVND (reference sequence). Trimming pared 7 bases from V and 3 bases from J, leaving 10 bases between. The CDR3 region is CASTENHNQPQHF. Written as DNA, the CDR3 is TGTGCCAGTACGGAGAACCACAATCAGCCCCAGCATTTT.

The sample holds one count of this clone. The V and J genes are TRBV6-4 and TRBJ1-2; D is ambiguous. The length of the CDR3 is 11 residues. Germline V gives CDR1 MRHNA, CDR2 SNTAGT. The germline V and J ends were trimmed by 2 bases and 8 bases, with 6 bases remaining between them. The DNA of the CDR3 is TGTGCCAGCAGTGACCGGTGGGGCTACACCTTC. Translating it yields CASSDRWGYTF.

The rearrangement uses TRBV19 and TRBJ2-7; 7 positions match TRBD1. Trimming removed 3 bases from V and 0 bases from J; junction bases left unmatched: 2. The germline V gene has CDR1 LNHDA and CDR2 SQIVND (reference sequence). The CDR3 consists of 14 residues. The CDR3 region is CASSMTGLSYEQYF. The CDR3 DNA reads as TGTGCCAGTAGTATGACAGGGCTCTCCTACGAGCAGTACTTC. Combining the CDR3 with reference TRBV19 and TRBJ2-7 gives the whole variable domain DGGITQSPKYLFRKEGQNVTLSCEQNLNHDAMYWYRQDPGQGLRLIYYSQIVNDFQKGDIAEGYSVSREKKESFPLTVTSAQKNPTAFYLCASSMTGLSYEQYFGPGTRLTVT.

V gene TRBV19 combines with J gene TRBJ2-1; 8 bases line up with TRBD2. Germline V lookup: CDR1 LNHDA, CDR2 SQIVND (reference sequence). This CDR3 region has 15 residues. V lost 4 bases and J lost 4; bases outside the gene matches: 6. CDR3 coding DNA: TGTGCCAGTAGTACTGGAGCGGGGGAATACAATGAGCAGTTCTTC. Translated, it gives CASSTGAGEYNEQFF.

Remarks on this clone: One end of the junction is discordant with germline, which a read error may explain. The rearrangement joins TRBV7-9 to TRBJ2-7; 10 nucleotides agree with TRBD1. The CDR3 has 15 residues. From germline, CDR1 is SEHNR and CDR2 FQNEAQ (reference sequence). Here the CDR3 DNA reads TGTGCCAGCAGCCCTACCGGGACAGGGGATTCCCCGTCCGATTTC. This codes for CASSPTGTGDSPSDF.

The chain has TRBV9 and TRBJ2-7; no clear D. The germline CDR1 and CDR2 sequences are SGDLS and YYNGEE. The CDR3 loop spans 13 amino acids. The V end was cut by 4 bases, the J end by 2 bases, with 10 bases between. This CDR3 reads CASSPSVAYEQYF. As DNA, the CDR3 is TGTGCCAGCAGCCCTTCGGTTGCCTACGAGCAGTACTTC.

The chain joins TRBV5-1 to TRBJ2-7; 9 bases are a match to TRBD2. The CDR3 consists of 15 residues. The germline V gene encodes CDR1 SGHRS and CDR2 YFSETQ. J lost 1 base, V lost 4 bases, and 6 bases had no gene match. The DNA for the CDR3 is TGCGCCAGCAGCATGGGGACTAGCCGGTCCTACGAGCAGTACTTC. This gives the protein CASSMGTSRSYEQYF.